This T cell receptor (beta chain) was found in a study of blood T cell repertoires in COVID-19. Study details: Donors in the United States, Italy and Spain gave samples during acute or convalescent COVID-19. PBMCs, B-cell-depleted T cells, or T cells provided the cDNA or gDNA that made up the material.

Original processing notes: It was from reference gene primer amplification that nucleated cell counts were estimated. Some clones are missing from TCRdb's copy, which holds only in-frame ones; the method was immunoSEQ multiplex PCR. V and J calls and clone size follow that table, whereas D and trimming were derived from the DNA. The data hold about 190,000 clones, with around four fifths observed a single time. There are 16 residues in the CDR3. The junction had 7 bases not matched to a gene; V was cut back by 4 bases and J by 0 bases. Germline-derived CDR1 and CDR2 are SGHRS and YFSETQ. What was sequenced was peripheral blood. This receptor was identified in a human donor in a cohort sampled during active COVID-19. V is TRBV5-1 and J is TRBJ1-3, with 7 bases lining up with TRBD1. CDR3 sequence: CASSGGQLNSGNTIYF. CDR3 bases: TGCGCCAGCAGCGGGGGACAGCTAAACTCTGGAAACACCATATATTTT.